The source of this TCR beta chain is a study of blood T cell repertoires in COVID-19 (dated by TCRdb to the early 2020s). The study in broad terms: Samples from collaborators originated in the United States, Italy and Spain and spanned both the acute and convalescent phases of COVID-19. The prospective study material was composed of cDNA or gDNA derived from T cells, B-cell-depleted T cells, or PBMCs. The repertoires were released in a freely available public database intended as a resource for research on the immune response to SARS-CoV-2. The samples were drawn from the first 160 participants of the ongoing ImmuneRACE study and from 1,200 or so subjects provided by 6 global collaborators. Deeply sampled blood TCRbeta repertoires from subjects exposed to, actively infected with, or recovered from COVID-19 were included in the dataset. Where HLA class I and class II types were available, the types were taken from metadata supplied by the sample provider, not from assay-based typing. The sample metadata nearly always contained a de-identified subject ID, COVID-19 status, age in years and sex. What the authors observed across the whole study: The quantity of clinical and demographic metadata differed by source and by participant and was supplied without curation.

CDR1 and CDR2, looked up from the germline V gene, are MNHEY and SVGAGI. V is cut by 4 bases and J by 4 bases, and the space between the germline ends is 14 bases. The CDR3 has 14 amino acids, counting the end cysteine and phenylalanine. Only the CDR3 region is kept as DNA, spanning 42 bases read in frame from base 1. In the prospective study, participants were about 18 to 95 years old, resided in 20 to 30 geographic areas of the United States, and were enrolled through a virtual design. In the prospective study, participants were assigned to cohorts based on the clinical history participants reported in a screening survey and a study questionnaire. Each participant in the prospective study had whole blood, serum and a nasopharyngeal or oropharyngeal swab collected by mobile phlebotomists. Participants in the prospective study had the option to provide additional blood draws and questionnaires over an approximately 2-month period. Prospective study blood samples were shipped either frozen or at room temperature before DNA extraction.

TCRbeta CDR3 regions were amplified from genomic DNA using the immunoSEQ Assay, a bias-controlled multiplex PCR. As for the original processing: Within the assay, amplification of reference gene primers was used to estimate how many nucleated cells each sample contained. To quantify the absolute abundance of each unique TCRbeta CDR3 rearrangement, sequence reads were collapsed and filtered. Productive Simpson clonality was computed per sample as the square root of Simpson's diversity index over productive rearrangements. This immuneACCESS table, as held by TCRdb, lists in-frame sequences with V and J called but not all clones. Of the missing ones, under half trace to an unresolved V gene in checked studies; the others have no known cause. V and J calls and clone size follow that table, whereas D and trimming were derived from the DNA. Present in this sample are more than 250,000 clones, 85% to 90% of which were seen just once. Clones ranked in the top ten supply around 1.7% of the sample.

A word on this clone: The target of this receptor is not known. There are no base qualities to consult, and no much larger clone falls within one base.

Recombination linked TRBV6-5 to TRBJ2-7; D gene: possibly TRBD1, on 6 matching bases. Sequenced sample: PBMCs or T cells enriched from blood (not recorded which). The clonotype originates from a woman between 18 and 30 years old with acute COVID-19. The CDR3 is CASSSQGTAYEQYF. The DNA sequence is as follows: TGTGCCAGCAGTTCACAGGGTACGGCTTACGAGCAGTACTTC.